This is a list of T cell receptor beta chains from one sample in a study of T cell responses to AZD1222 COVID-19 vaccine. Only in-frame clones appear in the TCRdb table, and some are missing; sequencing was by immunoSEQ multiplex PCR. This sample has some 91,000 clones; roughly nine tenths occur once, and the top ten carry roughly 12%. The sample here was peripheral blood, taken on day 0 of AZD1222 vaccination. These receptors all stem from an adult in good health. The CDR3 runs from the conserved cysteine through the conserved F or W. Fields, in order: clone size, J gene, D gene, V gene, CDR3 DNA, CDR3 protein. A D gene is named only where the DNA matches it firmly. The listing skips clone size in some rows; elsewhere it reads once, few, many or a size class.

clone_size: .; j_call: TRBJ1-2; d_call: .; v_call: TRBV28; cdr3_nt: TGTGCCATTAAAAACGACTATGGCTACACCTTC; cdr3_aa: CAIKNDYGYTF
clone_size: .; j_call: TRBJ1-3; d_call: .; v_call: TRBV19; cdr3_nt: TGTGCCAGTAGCGATACAGGGTTGACTGGAAACACCATATATTTT; cdr3_aa: CASSDTGLTGNTIYF
clone_size: .; j_call: TRBJ1-6; d_call: .; v_call: TRBV18; cdr3_nt: TGTGCCAGCACGAACCGGGACGGGCAAAATAATTCACCCCTCCACTTT; cdr3_aa: CASTNRDGQNNSPLHF
clone_size: .; j_call: TRBJ2-7; d_call: .; v_call: TRBV7-9; cdr3_nt: TGTGCCAGCAGCCCTTCACTAGGCTCCCACGAGCAGTACTTC; cdr3_aa: CASSPSLGSHEQYF
clone_size: .; j_call: TRBJ2-3; d_call: TRBD2; v_call: TRBV29-1; cdr3_nt: TGCAGCGTTAGGACTAGCAGCTGGGATACGCAGTATTTT; cdr3_aa: CSVRTSSWDTQYF
clone_size: .; j_call: TRBJ2-7; d_call: TRBD1; v_call: TRBV11-2; cdr3_nt: TGTGCCAGCAGCCAGCCGCTCCCCGGGACAGGGTGGAGCGAGCAGTACTTC; cdr3_aa: CASSQPLPGTGWSEQYF
clone_size: once; j_call: TRBJ1-5; d_call: TRBD1; v_call: TRBV18; cdr3_nt: TGTGCCAGCTCACGGGGACAGAATCAGCCCCAGCATTTT; cdr3_aa: CASSRGQNQPQHF
clone_size: once; j_call: TRBJ1-2; d_call: .; v_call: TRBV9; cdr3_nt: TGTGCCAGCAGCCCACTGACAGGACAGTATGGCTACACCTTC; cdr3_aa: CASSPLTGQYGYTF
clone_size: .; j_call: TRBJ2-1; d_call: .; v_call: TRBV19; cdr3_nt: TGTGCCAGTAGTAATTCGGGTGAGCAGTTCTTC; cdr3_aa: CASSNSGEQFF
clone_size: .; j_call: TRBJ1-3; d_call: .; v_call: TRBV6-5; cdr3_nt: TGTGCCAGCAGTTATAACACTCACTCTTCGGGAAACACCATATATTTT; cdr3_aa: CASSYNTHSSGNTIYF
clone_size: .; j_call: TRBJ1-5; d_call: TRBD1; v_call: TRBV7-8; cdr3_nt: TGTGCCAGCAGCCCGAGAAGGGGGCGCGATCAGCCCCAGCATTTT; cdr3_aa: CASSPRRGRDQPQHF
clone_size: few; j_call: TRBJ2-1; d_call: .; v_call: TRBV27; cdr3_nt: TGTGCCAGCAGTTTCGAGGGCCTTTCCTACAATGAGCAGTTCTTC; cdr3_aa: CASSFEGLSYNEQFF
clone_size: .; j_call: TRBJ1-5; d_call: TRBD1; v_call: TRBV2; cdr3_nt: TGTGCCAGCAGACCCAGGGACAGCTATCAGCCCCAGCATTTT; cdr3_aa: CASRPRDSYQPQHF
clone_size: once; j_call: TRBJ1-5; d_call: .; v_call: TRBV19; cdr3_nt: TGTGCCAGTAGTAGGTGGGCAGGAGGCGGTCAGCCCCAGCATTTT; cdr3_aa: CASSRWAGGGQPQHF
clone_size: .; j_call: TRBJ2-3; d_call: TRBD2; v_call: TRBV4-2; cdr3_nt: TGTGCCAGCAGCCAACCGACTAGCGGGAGACCGGATACGCAGTATTTT; cdr3_aa: CASSQPTSGRPDTQYF
clone_size: .; j_call: TRBJ2-2; d_call: TRBD2; v_call: TRBV7-8; cdr3_nt: TGTGCCAGCAGCTCGGGACTAGCGGGAGCCGCGAACACCGGGGAGCTGTTTTTT; cdr3_aa: CASSSGLAGAANTGELFF
clone_size: .; j_call: TRBJ2-3; d_call: .; v_call: TRBV2; cdr3_nt: TGTGCCAGCAGTGAGGACAGCTCAGATACGCAGTATTTT; cdr3_aa: CASSEDSSDTQYF
clone_size: few; j_call: TRBJ1-3; d_call: .; v_call: TRBV23-1; cdr3_nt: TGCGCCAGCAGTCAATCGATGCCCATTCCCGCGGAAAACACCATATATTTT; cdr3_aa: CASSQSMPIPAENTIYF
clone_size: .; j_call: TRBJ1-2; d_call: .; v_call: TRBV2; cdr3_nt: TGTGCCAGCAGCGGACAGTTAAACTATGGCTACACCTTC; cdr3_aa: CASSGQLNYGYTF
clone_size: .; j_call: TRBJ2-2; d_call: .; v_call: TRBV30; cdr3_nt: TGTGCCTGGAGCGGACTCCTCGGGTCCGGGGAGCTGTTTTTT; cdr3_aa: CAWSGLLGSGELFF
clone_size: .; j_call: TRBJ1-3; d_call: TRBD1; v_call: TRBV9; cdr3_nt: TGTGCCAGCAGCGTAGAGGGACAGGGGATTTCTGGTGGAAACACCATATATTTT; cdr3_aa: CASSVEGQGISGGNTIYF
clone_size: .; j_call: TRBJ1-1; d_call: .; v_call: TRBV15; cdr3_nt: TGTGAGGAGGGGCAGAACATGAACACTGAAGCTTTCTTT; cdr3_aa: CEEGQNMNTEAFF
clone_size: .; j_call: TRBJ1-1; d_call: .; v_call: TRBV28; cdr3_nt: TGTGCCAGCAGTTTATTCGCAGGGGAAGCTTTCTTT; cdr3_aa: CASSLFAGEAFF
clone_size: .; j_call: TRBJ1-1; d_call: .; v_call: TRBV7-2; cdr3_nt: TGTGCCAGCAGCTTCAACCGAGCAACTGAAGCTTTCTTT; cdr3_aa: CASSFNRATEAFF
clone_size: once; j_call: TRBJ2-5; d_call: TRBD1; v_call: TRBV5-6; cdr3_nt: TGTGCCAGCAGCCCGGGACAGCAAGAGACCCAGTACTTC; cdr3_aa: CASSPGQQETQYF
clone_size: .; j_call: TRBJ2-7; d_call: .; v_call: TRBV4-1; cdr3_nt: TGCGCCAGCAGCCACGAAGGGACGGTCTACGAGCAGTACTTC; cdr3_aa: CASSHEGTVYEQYF
clone_size: .; j_call: TRBJ2-7; d_call: TRBD1; v_call: TRBV13; cdr3_nt: TGTGCCAGCAGCGGAGCTTGGGGACAGGGGATCCACGAGCAGTACTTC; cdr3_aa: CASSGAWGQGIHEQYF
clone_size: once; j_call: TRBJ1-2; d_call: .; v_call: TRBV5-1; cdr3_nt: TGCGCCAGCAGCTCGGGCTTCGGGCTTAACTATGGCTACACCTTC; cdr3_aa: CASSSGFGLNYGYTF
clone_size: .; j_call: TRBJ1-1; d_call: .; v_call: TRBV7-6; cdr3_nt: TGTGCCAGCAGCTTAGTTGCAGGTGGAAACACTGAAGCTTTCTTT; cdr3_aa: CASSLVAGGNTEAFF
clone_size: .; j_call: TRBJ2-1; d_call: TRBD2; v_call: TRBV19; cdr3_nt: TGTGCCAGTAGTATTCTTAGCGGGGGGCAAACCTACAATGAGCAGTTCTTC; cdr3_aa: CASSILSGGQTYNEQFF
clone_size: medium-sized; j_call: TRBJ1-1; d_call: .; v_call: TRBV4-1; cdr3_nt: TGCGCCAGCAGCCAAGTAGACAGACACACTGAAGCTTTCTTT; cdr3_aa: CASSQVDRHTEAFF
clone_size: .; j_call: TRBJ2-5; d_call: .; v_call: TRBV7-9; cdr3_nt: TGTGCCAGCAGCTTAGTGGGGGTGACCCAGTACTTC; cdr3_aa: CASSLVGVTQYF
clone_size: .; j_call: TRBJ2-7; d_call: TRBD1; v_call: TRBV29-1; cdr3_nt: TGCAGCACCCGGGACAGCCGGAACGAGCAGTACTTC; cdr3_aa: CSTRDSRNEQYF
clone_size: .; j_call: TRBJ2-2; d_call: TRBD1; v_call: TRBV6-6; cdr3_nt: TGTGCCAGTCTCAGGGACAGGGACACCGGGGAGCTGTTTTTT; cdr3_aa: CASLRDRDTGELFF
clone_size: .; j_call: TRBJ1-1; d_call: .; v_call: TRBV6-5; cdr3_nt: TGTGCCAGCAGACACCAAAAGACACGGTCTGAAGCTTTCTTT; cdr3_aa: CASRHQKTRSEAFF
clone_size: .; j_call: TRBJ2-2; d_call: .; v_call: TRBV7-2; cdr3_nt: TGTGCCAGCAGCCCCCGGGACGTCACCGGGGAGCTGTTTTTT; cdr3_aa: CASSPRDVTGELFF
clone_size: .; j_call: TRBJ2-7; d_call: .; v_call: TRBV18; cdr3_nt: TGTGCCAGCTCACCACCGTATGGGGGGAACGAGCAGTACTTC; cdr3_aa: CASSPPYGGNEQYF
clone_size: once; j_call: TRBJ1-2; d_call: TRBD1; v_call: TRBV6-5; cdr3_nt: TGTGCCAGCAGTTCCCTGGGACAGCTCTATGGCTACACCTTC; cdr3_aa: CASSSLGQLYGYTF
clone_size: .; j_call: TRBJ1-5; d_call: .; v_call: TRBV30; cdr3_nt: TGTGCCTGGAGTGGTCAGATCAATCAGCCCCAGCATTTT; cdr3_aa: CAWSGQINQPQHF
clone_size: .; j_call: TRBJ1-1; d_call: .; v_call: TRBV5-4; cdr3_nt: TGTGCCAGCAGCCCACCCCTGGGGGGGAAGAACACTGAAGCTTTCTTT; cdr3_aa: CASSPPLGGKNTEAFF
clone_size: .; j_call: TRBJ1-5; d_call: .; v_call: TRBV12-3/TRBV12-4; cdr3_nt: TGTGCCAGCAGTACTACCCCGGGTGAGCCCCAGCATTTT; cdr3_aa: CASSTTPGEPQHF
clone_size: .; j_call: TRBJ1-5; d_call: .; v_call: TRBV7-8; cdr3_nt: TGTGCCAGCAGCTTACAGGCTTCCGGGAGTAATCAGCCCCAGCATTTT; cdr3_aa: CASSLQASGSNQPQHF